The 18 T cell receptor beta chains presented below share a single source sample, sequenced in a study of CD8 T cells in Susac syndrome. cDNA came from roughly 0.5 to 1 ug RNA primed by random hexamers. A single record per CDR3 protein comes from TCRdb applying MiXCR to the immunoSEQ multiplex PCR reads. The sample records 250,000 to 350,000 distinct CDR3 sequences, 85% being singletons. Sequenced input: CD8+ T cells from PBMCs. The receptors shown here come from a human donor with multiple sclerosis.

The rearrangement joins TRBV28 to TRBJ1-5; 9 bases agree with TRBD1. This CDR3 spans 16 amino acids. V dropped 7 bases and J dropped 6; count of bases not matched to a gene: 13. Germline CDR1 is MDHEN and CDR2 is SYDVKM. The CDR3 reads CASMPGQGFRFQPQHF. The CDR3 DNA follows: TGTGCCAGCATGCCGGGACAGGGCTTTCGGTTTCAGCCCCAGCATTTT.

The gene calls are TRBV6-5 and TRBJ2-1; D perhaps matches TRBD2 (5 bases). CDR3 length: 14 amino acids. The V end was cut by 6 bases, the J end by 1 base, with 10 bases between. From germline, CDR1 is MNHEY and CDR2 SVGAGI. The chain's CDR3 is CASSTEGSYNEQFF. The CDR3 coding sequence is TGTGCCAGCAGCACAGAGGGTTCCTACAATGAGCAGTTCTTC.

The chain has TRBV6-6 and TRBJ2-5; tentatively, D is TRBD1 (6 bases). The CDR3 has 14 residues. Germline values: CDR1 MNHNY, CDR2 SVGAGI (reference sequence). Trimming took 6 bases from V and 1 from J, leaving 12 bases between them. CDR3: CASRFQGSQETQYF. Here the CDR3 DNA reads TGTGCCAGCAGATTTCAGGGGTCCCAAGAGACCCAGTACTTC.

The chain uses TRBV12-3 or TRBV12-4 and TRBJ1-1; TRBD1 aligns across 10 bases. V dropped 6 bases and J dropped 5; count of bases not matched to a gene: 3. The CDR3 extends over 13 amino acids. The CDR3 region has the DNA TGTGCCAGCAGCCAGGACAGGGGGACTGAAGCTTTCTTT. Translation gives CASSQDRGTEAFF.

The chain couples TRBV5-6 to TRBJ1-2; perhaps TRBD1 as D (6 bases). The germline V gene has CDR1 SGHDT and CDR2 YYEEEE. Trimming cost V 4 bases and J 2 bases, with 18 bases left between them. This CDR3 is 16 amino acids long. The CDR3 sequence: CASSPRDIIDNYGYTF. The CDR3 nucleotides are TGTGCCAGCAGCCCCCGGGACATAATCGACAACTATGGCTACACCTTC.

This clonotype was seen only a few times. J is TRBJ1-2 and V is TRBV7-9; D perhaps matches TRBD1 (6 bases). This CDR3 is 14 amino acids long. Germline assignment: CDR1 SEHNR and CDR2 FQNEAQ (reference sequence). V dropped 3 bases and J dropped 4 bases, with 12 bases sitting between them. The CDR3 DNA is TGTGCCAGCAGCTTGGGGGGGCCTCTCTATGGCTACACCTTC. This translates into CASSLGGPLYGYTF.

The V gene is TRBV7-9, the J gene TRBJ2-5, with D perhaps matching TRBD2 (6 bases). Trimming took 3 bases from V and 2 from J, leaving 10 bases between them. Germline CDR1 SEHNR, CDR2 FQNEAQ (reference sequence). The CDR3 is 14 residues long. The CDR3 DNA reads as TGTGCCAGCAGCTTCCGGGACTCACAAGAGACCCAGTACTTC. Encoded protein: CASSFRDSQETQYF.

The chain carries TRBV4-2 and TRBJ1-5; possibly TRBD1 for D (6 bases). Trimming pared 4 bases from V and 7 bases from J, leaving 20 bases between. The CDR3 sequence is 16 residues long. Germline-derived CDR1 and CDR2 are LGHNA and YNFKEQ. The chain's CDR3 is CASSPQRGDPRQPQHF. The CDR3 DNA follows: TGTGCCAGCAGCCCGCAAAGGGGGGATCCTAGGCAGCCCCAGCATTTT.

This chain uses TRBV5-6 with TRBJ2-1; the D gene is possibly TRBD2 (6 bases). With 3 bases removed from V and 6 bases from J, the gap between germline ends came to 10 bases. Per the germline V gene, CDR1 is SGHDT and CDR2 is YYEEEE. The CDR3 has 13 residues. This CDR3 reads CASSWVAVNEQFF. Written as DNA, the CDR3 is TGTGCCAGCAGCTGGGTAGCGGTCAATGAGCAGTTCTTC.

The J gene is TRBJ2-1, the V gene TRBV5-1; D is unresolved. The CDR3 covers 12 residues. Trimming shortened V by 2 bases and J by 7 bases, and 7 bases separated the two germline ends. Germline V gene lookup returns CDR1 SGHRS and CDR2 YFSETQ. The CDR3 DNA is TGCGCCAGCAGCTTTGAGCATAATGAGCAGTTCTTC. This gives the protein CASSFEHNEQFF. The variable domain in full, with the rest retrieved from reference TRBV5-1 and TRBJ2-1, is KAGVTQTPRYLIKTRGQQVTLSCSPISGHRSVSWYQQTPGQGLQFLFEYFSETQRNKGNFPGRFSGRQFSNSRSEMNVSTLELGDSALYLCASSFEHNEQFFGPGTRLTVL.

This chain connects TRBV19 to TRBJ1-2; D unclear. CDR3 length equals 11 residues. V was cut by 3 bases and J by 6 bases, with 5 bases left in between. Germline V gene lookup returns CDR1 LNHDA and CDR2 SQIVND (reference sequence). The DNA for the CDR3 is TGTGCCAGTAGTATCGGGGATGGCTACACCTTC. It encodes CASSIGDGYTF.

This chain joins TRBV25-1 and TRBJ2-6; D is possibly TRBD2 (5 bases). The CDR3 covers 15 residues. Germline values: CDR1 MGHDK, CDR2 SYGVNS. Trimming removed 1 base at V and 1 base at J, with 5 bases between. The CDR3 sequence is CASSEWRSGANVLTF. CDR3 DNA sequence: TGTGCCAGCAGTGAATGGAGGTCTGGGGCCAACGTCCTGACTTTC.

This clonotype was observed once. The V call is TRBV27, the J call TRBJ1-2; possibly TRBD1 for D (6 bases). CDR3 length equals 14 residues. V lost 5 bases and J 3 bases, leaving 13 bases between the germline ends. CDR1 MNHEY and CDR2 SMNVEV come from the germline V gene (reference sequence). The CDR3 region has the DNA TGTGCCAGCAGTCCTCGGGGGCTCCACTATGGCTACACCTTC. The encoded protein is CASSPRGLHYGYTF.

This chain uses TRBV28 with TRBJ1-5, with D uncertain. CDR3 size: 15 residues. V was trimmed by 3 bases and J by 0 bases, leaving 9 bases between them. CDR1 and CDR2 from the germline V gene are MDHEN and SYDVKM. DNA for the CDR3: TGTGCCAGCAGTTTGACCAGTTATAGCAATCAGCCCCAGCATTTT. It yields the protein CASSLTSYSNQPQHF.

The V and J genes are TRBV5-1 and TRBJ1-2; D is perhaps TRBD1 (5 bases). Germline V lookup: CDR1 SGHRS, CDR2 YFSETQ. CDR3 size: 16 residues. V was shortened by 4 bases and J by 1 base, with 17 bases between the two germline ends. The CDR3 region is CASSEAGTAVNYGYTF. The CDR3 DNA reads TGCGCCAGCAGCGAGGCCGGGACCGCAGTTAACTATGGCTACACCTTC. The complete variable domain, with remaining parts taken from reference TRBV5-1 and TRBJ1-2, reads KAGVTQTPRYLIKTRGQQVTLSCSPISGHRSVSWYQQTPGQGLQFLFEYFSETQRNKGNFPGRFSGRQFSNSRSEMNVSTLELGDSALYLCASSEAGTAVNYGYTFGSGTRLTVV.

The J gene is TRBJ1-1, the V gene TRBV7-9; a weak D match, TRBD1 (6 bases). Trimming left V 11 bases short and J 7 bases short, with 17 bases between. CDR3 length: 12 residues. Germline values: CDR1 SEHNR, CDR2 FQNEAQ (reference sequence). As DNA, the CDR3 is TGTGCCGGCTCAGGGGTAAGAGGTGAAGCTTTCTTT. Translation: CAGSGVRGEAFF.

DNA for the CDR3: TGTGCCAGCAGCTTGGGCAGGGATCTCGACGAGCAGTACTTC. It is translated as CASSLGRDLDEQYF. The chain uses TRBV5-4 and TRBJ2-7; D might be TRBD1 (5 bases). This CDR3 has 14 amino acids. Trimming took off 0 bases at V and 5 bases at J, with 12 bases between the two ends. Germline V gene sequence: CDR1 SGHNT, CDR2 YYREEE (reference sequence). The whole variable domain, remainder taken from reference TRBV5-4 and TRBJ2-7, is ETGVTQSPTHLIKTRGQQVTLRCSSQSGHNTVSWYQQALGQGPQFIFQYYREEENGRGNFPPRFSGLQFPNYSSELNVNALELDDSALYLCASSLGRDLDEQYFGPGTRLTVT.

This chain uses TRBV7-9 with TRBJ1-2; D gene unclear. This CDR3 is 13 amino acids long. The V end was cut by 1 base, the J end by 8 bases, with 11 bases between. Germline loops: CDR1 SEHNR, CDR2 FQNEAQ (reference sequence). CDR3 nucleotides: TGTGCCAGCAGCTTAGGAGGTGGGGTAGGCTACACCTTC. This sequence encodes CASSLGGGVGYTF.